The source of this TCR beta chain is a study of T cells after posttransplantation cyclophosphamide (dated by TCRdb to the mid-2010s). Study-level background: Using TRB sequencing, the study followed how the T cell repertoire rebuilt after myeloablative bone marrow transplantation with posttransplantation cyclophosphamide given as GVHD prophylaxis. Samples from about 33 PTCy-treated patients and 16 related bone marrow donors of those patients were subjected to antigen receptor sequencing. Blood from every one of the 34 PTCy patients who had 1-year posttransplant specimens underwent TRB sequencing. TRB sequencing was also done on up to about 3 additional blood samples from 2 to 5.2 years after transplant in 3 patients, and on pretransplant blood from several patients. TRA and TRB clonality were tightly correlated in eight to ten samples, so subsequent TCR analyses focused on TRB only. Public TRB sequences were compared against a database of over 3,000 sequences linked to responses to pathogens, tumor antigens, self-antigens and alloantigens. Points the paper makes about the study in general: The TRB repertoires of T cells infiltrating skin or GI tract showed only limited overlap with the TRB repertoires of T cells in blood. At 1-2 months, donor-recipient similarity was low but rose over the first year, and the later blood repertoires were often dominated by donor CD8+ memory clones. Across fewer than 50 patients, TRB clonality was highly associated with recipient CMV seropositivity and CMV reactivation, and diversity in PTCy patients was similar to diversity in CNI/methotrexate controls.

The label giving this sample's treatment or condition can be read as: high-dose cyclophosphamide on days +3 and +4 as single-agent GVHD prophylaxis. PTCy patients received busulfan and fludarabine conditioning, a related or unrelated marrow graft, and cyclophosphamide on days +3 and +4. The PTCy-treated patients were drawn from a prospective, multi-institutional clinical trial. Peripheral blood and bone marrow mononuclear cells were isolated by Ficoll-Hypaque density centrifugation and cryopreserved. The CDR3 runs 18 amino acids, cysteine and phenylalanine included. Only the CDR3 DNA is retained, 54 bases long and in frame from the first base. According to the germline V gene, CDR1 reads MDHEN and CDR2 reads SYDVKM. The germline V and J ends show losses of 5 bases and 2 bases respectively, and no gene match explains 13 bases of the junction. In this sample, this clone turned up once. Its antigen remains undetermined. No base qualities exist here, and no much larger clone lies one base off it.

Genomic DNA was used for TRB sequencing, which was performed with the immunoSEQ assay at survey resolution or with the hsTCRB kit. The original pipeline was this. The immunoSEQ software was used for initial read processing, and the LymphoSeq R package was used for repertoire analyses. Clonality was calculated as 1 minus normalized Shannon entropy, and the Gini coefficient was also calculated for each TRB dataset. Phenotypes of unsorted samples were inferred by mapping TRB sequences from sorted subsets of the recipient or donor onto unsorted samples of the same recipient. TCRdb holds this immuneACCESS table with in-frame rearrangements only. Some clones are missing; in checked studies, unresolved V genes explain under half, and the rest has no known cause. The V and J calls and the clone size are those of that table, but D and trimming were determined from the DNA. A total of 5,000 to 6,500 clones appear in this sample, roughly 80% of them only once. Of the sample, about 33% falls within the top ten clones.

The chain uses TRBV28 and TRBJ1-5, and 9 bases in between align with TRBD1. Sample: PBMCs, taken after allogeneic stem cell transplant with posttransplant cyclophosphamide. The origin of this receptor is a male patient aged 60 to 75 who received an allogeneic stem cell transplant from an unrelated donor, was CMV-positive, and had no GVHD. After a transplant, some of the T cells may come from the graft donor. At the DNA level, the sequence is TGTGCCAGCAGTCCGGGACAGGGTATTGTTCTGGGCAATCAGCCCCAGCATTTT. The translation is CASSPGQGIVLGNQPQHF. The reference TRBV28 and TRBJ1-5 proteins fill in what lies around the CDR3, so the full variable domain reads DVKVTQSSRYLVKRTGEKVFLECVQDMDHENMFWYRQDPGLGLRLIYFSYDVKMKEKGDIPEGYSVSREKKERFSLILESASTNQTSMYLCASSPGQGIVLGNQPQHFGDGTRLSIL.